This TCR gamma chain was identified during a study of human gamma delta and Vdelta1 T cells. TCRdb reran clone calling via CATT on the PCR reads. The sample holds several thousand gamma-chain clones, around 50% seen once. This clone was detected once. Antigen specificity is unknown. Study results and limitations: Acute myeloid leukemia was reportedly broadly targeted by polyclonal Delta One T cells.

J gave up 12 bases and V 0 bases, and 8 bases lay outside the gene matches. The CDR3 sequence is 12 residues long. Germline lookup yields CDR1 VINAFY and CDR2 YDVSNSKD. The receptor comes from a human donor in good health. The sample comprised Vdelta1 gamma-delta T cells from blood grown in culture (DOT cells). The rearrangement uses TRGV5 and TRGJ1 or TRGJ2. CDR3 sequence (DNA): TGTGCCACCTGGGACAGGCCTTGGGGGAAACTCTTT. Its translation is CATWDRPWGKLF.